The rows below give T cell receptor beta chains drawn from one sample of a study of blood T cell repertoires in COVID-19. Only in-frame clones appear in the TCRdb table, and some are missing; sequencing was by immunoSEQ multiplex PCR. The top ten hold around 3.5% of the sample, which has approximately 170,000 clones, approximately 89% seen once. Sequenced sample: peripheral blood. Every receptor here comes from a man between 70 and 80 years old with acute or convalescent COVID-19. Both conserved end residues are part of each CDR3. A D gene is named only where the DNA matches it firmly. The size of a clone is reported for some rows only, either as once, few or many, or as a class for expanded clones.

d_gene: TRBD2; abundance: .; j_gene: TRBJ2-1; v_gene: TRBV28; CDR3nt: TGTGCCAGCAGTTGGGCCCTTGGCGGGAGCTCCTACAATGAGCAGTTCTTC; CDR3aa: CASSWALGGSSYNEQFF
d_gene: .; abundance: .; j_gene: TRBJ1-4; v_gene: TRBV4-3; CDR3nt: TGCGCCAGCAGCCCCAAGGGGGTAGGAGATAATGAAAAACTGTTTTTT; CDR3aa: CASSPKGVGDNEKLFF
d_gene: TRBD1; abundance: .; j_gene: TRBJ2-3; v_gene: TRBV7-6; CDR3nt: TGTGCCAGCAGCCCCTGGACAGGGGGCGGAGATACGCAGTATTTT; CDR3aa: CASSPWTGGGDTQYF
d_gene: TRBD2; abundance: .; j_gene: TRBJ2-7; v_gene: TRBV4-3; CDR3nt: TGCGCCAGCAGCCATCAGTGGGTAGCGGGGAGTTACGAGCAGTACTTC; CDR3aa: CASSHQWVAGSYEQYF
d_gene: TRBD2; abundance: .; j_gene: TRBJ2-7; v_gene: TRBV5-6; CDR3nt: TGTGCCAGCAGCTTAGGGACTAGCGGGAACTACGAGCAGTACTTC; CDR3aa: CASSLGTSGNYEQYF
d_gene: .; abundance: .; j_gene: TRBJ2-2; v_gene: TRBV27; CDR3nt: TGTGCCAGCACCTTCCGGAGTAATTCGAACACCGGGGAGCTGTTTTTT; CDR3aa: CASTFRSNSNTGELFF
d_gene: .; abundance: .; j_gene: TRBJ1-6; v_gene: TRBV20-1; CDR3nt: TGCAGTGCTAGTCTGACTAGGACCCTCCACTTT; CDR3aa: CSASLTRTLHF
d_gene: .; abundance: .; j_gene: TRBJ2-3; v_gene: TRBV5-1; CDR3nt: TGCGCCAGCAGCTTCTTACTGGACAGCATCACGATAGATACGCAGTATTTT; CDR3aa: CASSFLLDSITIDTQYF
d_gene: TRBD2; abundance: .; j_gene: TRBJ2-3; v_gene: TRBV3-1/TRBV3-2; CDR3nt: TGTGCCTGCGGGGGAACGGGAGATACGCAGTATTTT; CDR3aa: CACGGTGDTQYF
d_gene: TRBD1; abundance: once; j_gene: TRBJ1-2; v_gene: TRBV28; CDR3nt: TGTGCCAGCAGTTCAGCGACAGGGGTTAACTATGGCTACACCTTC; CDR3aa: CASSSATGVNYGYTF
d_gene: TRBD1; abundance: .; j_gene: TRBJ1-5; v_gene: TRBV5-1; CDR3nt: TGCGCCAGCAGCTTGGGAACAGGGGGCGCGGGTCAGCCCCAGCATTTT; CDR3aa: CASSLGTGGAGQPQHF
d_gene: .; abundance: .; j_gene: TRBJ1-6; v_gene: TRBV4-3; CDR3nt: TGCGCCAGCAGCTTCCGGGGGGATAATTCACCCCTCCACTTT; CDR3aa: CASSFRGDNSPLHF
d_gene: .; abundance: once; j_gene: TRBJ1-1; v_gene: TRBV7-9; CDR3nt: TGTGCCAGCAGCCTAGAGGGCGCGGGGACTGAAGCTTTCTTT; CDR3aa: CASSLEGAGTEAFF
d_gene: .; abundance: .; j_gene: TRBJ1-2; v_gene: TRBV7-2; CDR3nt: TGTGCCAGCAGCTTCTCGAACTATGGCTACACCTTC; CDR3aa: CASSFSNYGYTF
d_gene: .; abundance: .; j_gene: TRBJ1-1; v_gene: TRBV6-5; CDR3nt: TGTGCCAGCAGTTACTCGTGGGGGCGGACTGAAGCTTTCTTT; CDR3aa: CASSYSWGRTEAFF
d_gene: .; abundance: few; j_gene: TRBJ1-2; v_gene: TRBV25-1; CDR3nt: TGTGCCAGCAGTGAATCTCGGGTTTCGGAAGGCTACACCTTC; CDR3aa: CASSESRVSEGYTF
d_gene: TRBD2; abundance: .; j_gene: TRBJ2-3; v_gene: TRBV18; CDR3nt: TGTGCCAGCTCACCCCCTGGACTAGCGGGTCTAACAGATACGCAGTATTTT; CDR3aa: CASSPPGLAGLTDTQYF
d_gene: .; abundance: .; j_gene: TRBJ1-2; v_gene: TRBV28; CDR3nt: TGTGCCAGCAGTTTAGCCGGACTTGGGAACTATGGCTACACCTTC; CDR3aa: CASSLAGLGNYGYTF
d_gene: TRBD2; abundance: once; j_gene: TRBJ2-1; v_gene: TRBV28; CDR3nt: TGTGCCAGCATACTAGCGGGCTACCCCAATGAGCAGTTCTTC; CDR3aa: CASILAGYPNEQFF
d_gene: .; abundance: few; j_gene: TRBJ2-1; v_gene: TRBV7-2; CDR3nt: TGTGCCAGCAGCTTAGATTTGACTAGGGCCAATGAGCAGTTCTTC; CDR3aa: CASSLDLTRANEQFF
d_gene: .; abundance: .; j_gene: TRBJ2-5; v_gene: TRBV21-1; CDR3nt: TGTGCCAGCAGCAGCCCTGGGCAGGGGATGCGAGAGACCCAGTACTTC; CDR3aa: CASSSPGQGMRETQYF
d_gene: TRBD1; abundance: once; j_gene: TRBJ1-3; v_gene: TRBV27; CDR3nt: TGTGCCAGCAGAGAAACAGGGGGCGGAAACACCATATATTTT; CDR3aa: CASRETGGGNTIYF
d_gene: TRBD2; abundance: .; j_gene: TRBJ2-7; v_gene: TRBV4-2; CDR3nt: TGTGCCAGCAGCCGGCCGGGACTAAAGTCCCCCTACGAGCAGTACTTC; CDR3aa: CASSRPGLKSPYEQYF
d_gene: .; abundance: .; j_gene: TRBJ1-1; v_gene: TRBV3-1/TRBV3-2; CDR3nt: TGTGCCAGCAGCCGCGGGACCCCGGGTACTGAAGCTTTCTTT; CDR3aa: CASSRGTPGTEAFF
d_gene: TRBD1; abundance: .; j_gene: TRBJ2-7; v_gene: TRBV27; CDR3nt: TGTGCCAGCAGCTTACAGGGGGCAGCAGTTTACGAGCAGTACTTC; CDR3aa: CASSLQGAAVYEQYF
d_gene: .; abundance: .; j_gene: TRBJ1-4; v_gene: TRBV18; CDR3nt: TGTGCCAGCTCACCTAGGAGTGAAAAACTGTTTTTT; CDR3aa: CASSPRSEKLFF
d_gene: .; abundance: .; j_gene: TRBJ2-3; v_gene: TRBV4-3; CDR3nt: TGCGCCAGCAGCCACACAGTTAACACAGATACGCAGTATTTT; CDR3aa: CASSHTVNTDTQYF
d_gene: TRBD1; abundance: .; j_gene: TRBJ1-3; v_gene: TRBV28; CDR3nt: TGTGCCACCACCGGGACAGGGACGGGAGGAAACACCATATATTTT; CDR3aa: CATTGTGTGGNTIYF
d_gene: TRBD1; abundance: few; j_gene: TRBJ2-7; v_gene: TRBV6-2/TRBV6-3; CDR3nt: TGTGCCAGCAGTTACTCAGGAAGGGACAGGTCCTACGAGCAGTACTTC; CDR3aa: CASSYSGRDRSYEQYF
d_gene: .; abundance: once; j_gene: TRBJ1-3; v_gene: TRBV29-1; CDR3nt: TGCAGCGTTGGATCCGAGGGGGATGGAAACACCATATATTTT; CDR3aa: CSVGSEGDGNTIYF
d_gene: .; abundance: .; j_gene: TRBJ1-2; v_gene: TRBV5-1; CDR3nt: TGCGCCAGCAGCTTGGATGGAACAGTGTATAACTATGGCTACACCTTC; CDR3aa: CASSLDGTVYNYGYTF
d_gene: TRBD2; abundance: .; j_gene: TRBJ2-3; v_gene: TRBV4-1; CDR3nt: TGCGCCAGCACCCTTGAGGGTAGCGGGGTCACAGATACGCAGTATTTT; CDR3aa: CASTLEGSGVTDTQYF
d_gene: .; abundance: .; j_gene: TRBJ1-1; v_gene: TRBV19; CDR3nt: TGTGCCAGTAGTATTCGGGGGGCCAGCATATACACTGAAGCTTTCTTT; CDR3aa: CASSIRGASIYTEAFF
d_gene: TRBD1; abundance: .; j_gene: TRBJ2-2; v_gene: TRBV4-3; CDR3nt: TGCGCCAGCAGCCAGGACAGGGTTTCTTGGACCGGGGAGCTGTTTTTT; CDR3aa: CASSQDRVSWTGELFF
d_gene: .; abundance: .; j_gene: TRBJ2-2; v_gene: TRBV7-3; CDR3nt: TGTGCCAGCAGCTTCCGGACACCTAACACCGGGGAGCTGTTTTTT; CDR3aa: CASSFRTPNTGELFF
d_gene: TRBD2; abundance: .; j_gene: TRBJ2-6; v_gene: TRBV5-1; CDR3nt: TGCGCCAGCTTCAAGGGCCAGGGAGGGACCGGGGCCAACGTCCTGACTTTC; CDR3aa: CASFKGQGGTGANVLTF
d_gene: TRBD2; abundance: .; j_gene: TRBJ2-1; v_gene: TRBV7-3; CDR3nt: TGTGCCAGCAGCTTAGGCGGTAGCGGGGGGTACAATGAGCAGTTCTTC; CDR3aa: CASSLGGSGGYNEQFF
d_gene: .; abundance: few; j_gene: TRBJ1-4; v_gene: TRBV7-6; CDR3nt: TGTGCCAGCAGCTTAGCCGGACAGTTTAATGAAAAACTGTTTTTT; CDR3aa: CASSLAGQFNEKLFF
d_gene: .; abundance: .; j_gene: TRBJ2-1; v_gene: TRBV2; CDR3nt: TGTGCCAGCCGCGGTCCTGGCTCCTACAATGAGCAGTTCTTC; CDR3aa: CASRGPGSYNEQFF
d_gene: .; abundance: once; j_gene: TRBJ2-1; v_gene: TRBV11-3; CDR3nt: TGTGCCAGCAGCTTATCAGTTTTCAATGAGCAGTTCTTC; CDR3aa: CASSLSVFNEQFF
d_gene: TRBD2; abundance: .; j_gene: TRBJ2-2; v_gene: TRBV24-1; CDR3nt: TGTGCCACCAGTGACCCCCCCGGGGGCTCTAGCGGGGGAGCGAACACCGGGGAGCTGTTTTTT; CDR3aa: CATSDPPGGSSGGANTGELFF
d_gene: TRBD2; abundance: .; j_gene: TRBJ2-2; v_gene: TRBV15; CDR3nt: TGTGCCACCAGCAGAACACTAGCGGGAGTTACCGGGGAGCTGTTTTTT; CDR3aa: CATSRTLAGVTGELFF
d_gene: TRBD1; abundance: .; j_gene: TRBJ2-4; v_gene: TRBV4-1; CDR3nt: TGCGCCAGCAGCACAACAGGGGTAGCCTTAAACATTCAGTACTTC; CDR3aa: CASSTTGVALNIQYF
d_gene: TRBD1; abundance: .; j_gene: TRBJ2-1; v_gene: TRBV2; CDR3nt: TGTGCTGGACAGGGGGCGTGGGAGCAGTTCTTC; CDR3aa: CAGQGAWEQFF
d_gene: .; abundance: .; j_gene: TRBJ1-1; v_gene: TRBV5-4; CDR3nt: TGTGCCAGCAGCTACCCGGGTGCTGAAGCTTTCTTT; CDR3aa: CASSYPGAEAFF
d_gene: .; abundance: once; j_gene: TRBJ2-2; v_gene: TRBV5-8; CDR3nt: TGTGCCAGCAGCTTGGGACATACGAACACCGGGGAGCTGTTTTTT; CDR3aa: CASSLGHTNTGELFF
d_gene: TRBD2; abundance: .; j_gene: TRBJ2-7; v_gene: TRBV11-2; CDR3nt: TGTGCCAGCAGTGATAACGGACTAGCTGGATCCTACGAGCAGTACTTC; CDR3aa: CASSDNGLAGSYEQYF
d_gene: .; abundance: .; j_gene: TRBJ2-7; v_gene: TRBV5-1; CDR3nt: TGCGCCAGCAGCTTGAGCCACCCCTACGAGCAGTACTTC; CDR3aa: CASSLSHPYEQYF
d_gene: TRBD2; abundance: .; j_gene: TRBJ2-1; v_gene: TRBV27; CDR3nt: TGTGCCAGCAGTCCCCCTTTAGGACTAGTCGATGAGCAGTTCTTC; CDR3aa: CASSPPLGLVDEQFF
d_gene: .; abundance: .; j_gene: TRBJ1-3; v_gene: TRBV5-1; CDR3nt: TGCGCCAGCAGCCCGGGACTTGGGGCTGGAAACACCATATATTTT; CDR3aa: CASSPGLGAGNTIYF
d_gene: .; abundance: .; j_gene: TRBJ2-3; v_gene: TRBV7-3; CDR3nt: TGTGCCAGCAGCCCCGGACAGCTAGATACGCAGTATTTT; CDR3aa: CASSPGQLDTQYF
d_gene: .; abundance: .; j_gene: TRBJ1-5; v_gene: TRBV7-2; CDR3nt: TGTGCCAGCAGCTCCCTAGGACAGCCCCAGCATTTT; CDR3aa: CASSSLGQPQHF
d_gene: .; abundance: .; j_gene: TRBJ2-3; v_gene: TRBV7-9; CDR3nt: TGTGCCAGCAGCCGCGGGACTAGCACAGATACGCAGTATTTT; CDR3aa: CASSRGTSTDTQYF
d_gene: .; abundance: .; j_gene: TRBJ2-3; v_gene: TRBV7-2; CDR3nt: TGTGCCAGCAGCCCCCGGGGGGCCACAGATACGCAGTATTTT; CDR3aa: CASSPRGATDTQYF
d_gene: TRBD1; abundance: .; j_gene: TRBJ2-5; v_gene: TRBV9; CDR3nt: TGTGCCAGCAGCGAGACCGGGACAGGAGGGCTGACCCAGTACTTC; CDR3aa: CASSETGTGGLTQYF